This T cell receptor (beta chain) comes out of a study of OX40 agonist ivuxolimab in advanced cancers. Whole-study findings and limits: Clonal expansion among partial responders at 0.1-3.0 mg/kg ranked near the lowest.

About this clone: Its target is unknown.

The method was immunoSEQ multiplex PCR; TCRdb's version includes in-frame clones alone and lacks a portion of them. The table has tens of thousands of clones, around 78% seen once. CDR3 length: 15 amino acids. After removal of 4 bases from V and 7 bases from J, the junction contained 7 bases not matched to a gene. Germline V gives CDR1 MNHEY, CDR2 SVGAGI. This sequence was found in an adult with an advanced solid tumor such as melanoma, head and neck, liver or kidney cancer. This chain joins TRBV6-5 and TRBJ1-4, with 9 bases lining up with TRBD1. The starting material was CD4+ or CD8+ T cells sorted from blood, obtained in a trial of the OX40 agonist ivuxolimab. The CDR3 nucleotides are TGTGCCAGCAGTTTTTCGGGACAGGGTAGTGAAAAACTGTTTTTT. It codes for CASSFSGQGSEKLFF.